The 8 T cell receptor beta chains given below trace back to one sample, sequenced in a study of blood T cell repertoires in COVID-19. The repertoire was sequenced with immunoSEQ multiplex PCR; TCRdb's copy has only in-frame clones and lacks some. The repertoire holds fewer than 350,000 clones, around nine tenths seen once, with around 0.92% in the top ten. Sequenced: PBMCs or T cells enriched from blood (not recorded which). The source is a woman in her 30s who had been exposed to COVID-19.

The chain has TRBV15 and TRBJ2-7, with no clear D. The CDR3 spans 13 residues. Looked up from germline, CDR1 is LNHNV and CDR2 is YYDKDF (reference sequence). V was trimmed by 3 bases and J by 2 bases, leaving 8 bases between them. CDR3 residues: CATSSKLTYEQYF. The CDR3 DNA is TGTGCCACCAGCAGTAAACTTACCTACGAGCAGTACTTC.

The chain carries TRBV9 and TRBJ2-1; 14 bases align to TRBD2. This CDR3 contains 18 residues. CDR1 is SGDLS and CDR2 is YYNGEE in the germline V gene. With V trimmed by 3 bases and J by 7 bases, 12 bases remained unmatched. The DNA of the CDR3 is TGTGCCAGCAGCGGACTGGCGGGACTAGCGGGAGATTGGAATGAGCAGTTCTTC. Amino acids: CASSGLAGLAGDWNEQFF.

The rearrangement joins TRBV28 to TRBJ2-7; 9 bases are a match to TRBD1. The CDR3 consists of 15 residues. Germline CDR1 MDHEN, CDR2 SYDVKM. V dropped 5 bases and J dropped 6; count of bases not matched to a gene: 11. This CDR3 reads CASSILQGARGEQYF. As DNA, the CDR3 is TGTGCCAGCAGTATACTACAGGGGGCGCGAGGCGAGCAGTACTTC.

The V call is TRBV28, the J call TRBJ2-7, with a weak D call TRBD1 (6 bases). V was clipped by 10 bases and J by 5 bases, with 27 bases between them. The CDR3 covers 16 residues. CDR1 and CDR2 (germline): MDHEN, SYDVKM. CDR3 bases: TGTGCCACCGCTGAACCCAGGGGCCGCTTAATACACGAGCAGTACTTC. Translated: CATAEPRGRLIHEQYF.

The chain uses TRBV28 and TRBJ1-4; no clear D. Trimming cost V 5 bases and J 4 bases, with 8 bases left between them. The CDR3 is 13 amino acids. Germline-derived CDR1 and CDR2 are MDHEN and SYDVKM. The CDR3 DNA follows: TGTGCCAGCAGTCCGGGGTATAATGAAAAACTGTTTTTT. It codes for CASSPGYNEKLFF.

CDR3 residues: CASSDRGASDSNQPQHF. The CDR3 coding sequence is TGTGCCAGTAGCGACCGCGGGGCGTCGGATAGCAATCAGCCCCAGCATTTT. The genes are TRBV19 and TRBJ1-5; D might be TRBD1 (5 bases). The CDR3 is 17 residues long. Per germline, CDR1 LNHDA and CDR2 SQIVND (reference sequence). V lost 6 bases and J 0 bases, leaving 18 bases between the germline ends.

This chain uses TRBV7-9 with TRBJ2-1, with D possibly matching TRBD2 (5 bases). V dropped 5 bases and J dropped 0 bases, with 11 bases sitting between them. This CDR3 is built from 15 residues. Per the germline V gene, CDR1 is SEHNR and CDR2 is FQNEAQ (reference sequence). The CDR3 protein is CASSQGLFSYNEQFF. In DNA form, the CDR3 reads TGTGCCAGCAGCCAAGGACTGTTCTCCTACAATGAGCAGTTCTTC.

This chain uses TRBV25-1 with TRBJ2-5; TRBD1 aligns across 11 bases. The V and J ends lost 8 bases and 5 bases, in that order; junction bases with no gene match: 1. Germline-derived CDR1 and CDR2 are MGHDK and SYGVNS. The CDR3 is 12 residues long. The CDR3 protein is CASGTGGETQYF. As DNA, the CDR3 is TGTGCCAGCGGGACAGGGGGGGAGACCCAGTACTTC.